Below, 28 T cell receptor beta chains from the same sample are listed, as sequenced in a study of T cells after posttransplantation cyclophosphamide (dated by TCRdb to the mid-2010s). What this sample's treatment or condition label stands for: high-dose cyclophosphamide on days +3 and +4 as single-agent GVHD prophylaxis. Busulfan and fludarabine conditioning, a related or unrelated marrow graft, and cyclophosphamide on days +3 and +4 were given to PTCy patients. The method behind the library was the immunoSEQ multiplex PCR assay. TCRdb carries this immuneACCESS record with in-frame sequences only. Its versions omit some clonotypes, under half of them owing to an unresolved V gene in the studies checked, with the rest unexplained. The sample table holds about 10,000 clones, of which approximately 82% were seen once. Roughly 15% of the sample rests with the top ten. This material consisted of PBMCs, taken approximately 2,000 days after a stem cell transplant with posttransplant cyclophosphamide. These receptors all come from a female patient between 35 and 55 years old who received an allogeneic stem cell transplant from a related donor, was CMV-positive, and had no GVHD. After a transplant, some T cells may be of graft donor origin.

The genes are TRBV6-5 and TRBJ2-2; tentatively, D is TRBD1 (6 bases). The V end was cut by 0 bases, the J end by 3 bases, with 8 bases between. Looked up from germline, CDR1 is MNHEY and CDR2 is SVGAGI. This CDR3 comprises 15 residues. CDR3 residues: CASSYSRGYTGELFF. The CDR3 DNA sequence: TGTGCCAGCAGTTACTCAAGGGGGTACACCGGGGAGCTGTTTTTT.

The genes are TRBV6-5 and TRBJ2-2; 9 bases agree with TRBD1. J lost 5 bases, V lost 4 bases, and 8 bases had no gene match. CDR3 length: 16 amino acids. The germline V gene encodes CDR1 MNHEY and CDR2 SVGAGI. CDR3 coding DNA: TGTGCCAGCAGTTTACTTGCGGGACAGGGAACCGGGGAGCTGTTTTTT. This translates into CASSLLAGQGTGELFF.

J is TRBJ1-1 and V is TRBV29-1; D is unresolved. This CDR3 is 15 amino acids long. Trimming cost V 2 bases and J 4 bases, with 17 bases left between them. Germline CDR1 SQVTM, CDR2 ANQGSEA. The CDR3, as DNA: TGCAGCGTTGAACCCCCTCCCGGGGTTGCCACTGAAGCTTTCTTT. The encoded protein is CSVEPPPGVATEAFF.

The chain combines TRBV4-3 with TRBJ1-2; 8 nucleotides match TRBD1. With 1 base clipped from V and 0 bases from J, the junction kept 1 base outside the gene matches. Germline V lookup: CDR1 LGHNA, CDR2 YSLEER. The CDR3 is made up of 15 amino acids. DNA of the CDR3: TGCGCCAGCAGCCAAGCGGGACAGGCTAACTATGGCTACACCTTC. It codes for CASSQAGQANYGYTF.

CDR3 loop: CAISSTTYRWGYTF. The CDR3 DNA sequence: TGTGCCATCAGTTCTACGACATACCGATGGGGCTACACCTTC. This sequence joins TRBV10-3 and TRBJ1-2; D unclear. From germline, CDR1 is ENHRY and CDR2 SYGVKD. The CDR3 spans 14 residues. V was clipped by 5 bases and J by 8 bases, with 18 bases between them.

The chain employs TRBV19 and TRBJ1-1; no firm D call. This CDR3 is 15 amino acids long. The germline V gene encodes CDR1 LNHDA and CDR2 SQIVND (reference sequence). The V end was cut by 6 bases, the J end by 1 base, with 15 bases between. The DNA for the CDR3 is TGTGCCAGTAGCAGAAGAGGCGGAACGAACACTGAAGCTTTCTTT. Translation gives CASSRRGGTNTEAFF.

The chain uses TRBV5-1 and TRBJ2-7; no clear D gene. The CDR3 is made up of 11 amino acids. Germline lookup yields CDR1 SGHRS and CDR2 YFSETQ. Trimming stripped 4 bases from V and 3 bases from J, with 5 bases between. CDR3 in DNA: TGCGCCAGCAGCCTCGGCTACGAGCAGTACTTC. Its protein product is CASSLGYEQYF.

The CDR3 spells CASSLVDSPLHF. As DNA, the CDR3 is TGTGCCAGCAGCTTAGTAGATTCACCCCTCCACTTT. The rearrangement joins TRBV7-9 to TRBJ1-6; D not certain. The germline V gene encodes CDR1 SEHNR and CDR2 FQNEAQ (reference sequence). This CDR3 comprises 12 residues. V was clipped by 1 base and J by 8 bases, with 3 bases between them.

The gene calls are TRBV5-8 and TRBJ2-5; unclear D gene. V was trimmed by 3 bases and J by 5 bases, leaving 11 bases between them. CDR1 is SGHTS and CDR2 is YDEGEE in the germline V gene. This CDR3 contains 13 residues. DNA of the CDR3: TGTGCCAGCAGCTCCGAGGCCTACGAGACCCAGTACTTC. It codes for CASSSEAYETQYF.

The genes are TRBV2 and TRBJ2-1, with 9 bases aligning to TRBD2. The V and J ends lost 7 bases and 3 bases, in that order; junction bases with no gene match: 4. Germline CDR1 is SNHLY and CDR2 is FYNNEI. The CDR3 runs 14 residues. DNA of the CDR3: TGTGCCAGCAACTTAGCGGGGGTCTACAATGAGCAGTTCTTC. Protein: CASNLAGVYNEQFF.

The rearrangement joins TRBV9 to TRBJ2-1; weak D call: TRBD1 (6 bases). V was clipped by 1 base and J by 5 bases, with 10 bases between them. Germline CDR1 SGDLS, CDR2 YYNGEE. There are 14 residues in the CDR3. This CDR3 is CASSVMDRDNEQFF. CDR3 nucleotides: TGTGCCAGCAGCGTAATGGACAGAGACAATGAGCAGTTCTTC.

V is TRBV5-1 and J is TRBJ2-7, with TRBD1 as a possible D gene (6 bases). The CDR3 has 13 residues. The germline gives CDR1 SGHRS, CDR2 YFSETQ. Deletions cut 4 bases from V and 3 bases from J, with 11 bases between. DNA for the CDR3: TGCGCCAGCAGCATGACAGGACTCTACGAGCAGTACTTC. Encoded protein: CASSMTGLYEQYF. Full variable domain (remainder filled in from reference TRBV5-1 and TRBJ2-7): KAGVTQTPRYLIKTRGQQVTLSCSPISGHRSVSWYQQTPGQGLQFLFEYFSETQRNKGNFPGRFSGRQFSNSRSEMNVSTLELGDSALYLCASSMTGLYEQYFGPGTRLTVT.

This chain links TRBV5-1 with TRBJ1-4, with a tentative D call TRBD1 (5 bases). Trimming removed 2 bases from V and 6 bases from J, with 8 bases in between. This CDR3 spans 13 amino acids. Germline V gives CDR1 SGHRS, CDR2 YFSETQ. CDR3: CASSFEGDEKLFF. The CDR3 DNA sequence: TGCGCCAGCAGCTTTGAAGGGGATGAAAAACTGTTTTTT.

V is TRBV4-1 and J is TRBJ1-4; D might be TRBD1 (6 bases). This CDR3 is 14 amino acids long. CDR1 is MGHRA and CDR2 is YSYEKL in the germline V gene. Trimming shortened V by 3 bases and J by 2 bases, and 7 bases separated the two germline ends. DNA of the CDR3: TGCGCCAGCAGCCACAGGGGCACTAATGAAAAACTGTTTTTT. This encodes CASSHRGTNEKLFF.

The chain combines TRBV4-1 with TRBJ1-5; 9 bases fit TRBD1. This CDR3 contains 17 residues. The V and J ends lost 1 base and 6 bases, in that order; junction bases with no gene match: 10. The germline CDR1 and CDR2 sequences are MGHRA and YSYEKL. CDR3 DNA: TGCGCCAGCAGCCAAGCAACGGGACAGGGTCCTAGTCAGCCCCAGCATTTT. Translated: CASSQATGQGPSQPQHF.

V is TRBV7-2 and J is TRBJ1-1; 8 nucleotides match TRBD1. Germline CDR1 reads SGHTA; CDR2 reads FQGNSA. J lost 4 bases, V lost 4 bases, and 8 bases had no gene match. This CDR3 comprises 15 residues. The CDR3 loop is CASSSRQGRSTEAFF. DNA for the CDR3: TGTGCCAGCAGCTCCCGACAGGGGAGGAGCACTGAAGCTTTCTTT.

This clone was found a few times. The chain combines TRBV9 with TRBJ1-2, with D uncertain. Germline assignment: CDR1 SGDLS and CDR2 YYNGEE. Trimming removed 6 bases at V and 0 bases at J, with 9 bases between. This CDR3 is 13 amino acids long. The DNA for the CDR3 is TGTGCCAGCACCCTAGTTACTAACTATGGCTACACCTTC. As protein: CASTLVTNYGYTF.

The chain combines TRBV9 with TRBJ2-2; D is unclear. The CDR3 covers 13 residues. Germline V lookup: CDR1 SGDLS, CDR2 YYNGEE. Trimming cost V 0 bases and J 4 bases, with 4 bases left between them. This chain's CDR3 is CASSVVITGELFF. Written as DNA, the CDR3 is TGTGCCAGCAGCGTAGTCATCACCGGGGAGCTGTTTTTT. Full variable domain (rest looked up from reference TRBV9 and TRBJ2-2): DSGVTQTPKHLITATGQRVTLRCSPRSGDLSVYWYQQSLDQGLQFLIQYYNGEERAKGNILERFSAQQFPDLHSELNLSSLELGDSALYFCASSVVITGELFFGEGSRLTVL.

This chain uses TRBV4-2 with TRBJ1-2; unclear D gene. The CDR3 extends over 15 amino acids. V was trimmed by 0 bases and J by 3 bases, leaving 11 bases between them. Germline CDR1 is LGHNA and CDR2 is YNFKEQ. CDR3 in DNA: TGTGCCAGCAGCCAAGACCCTGCCAGGCACTATGGCTACACCTTC. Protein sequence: CASSQDPARHYGYTF.

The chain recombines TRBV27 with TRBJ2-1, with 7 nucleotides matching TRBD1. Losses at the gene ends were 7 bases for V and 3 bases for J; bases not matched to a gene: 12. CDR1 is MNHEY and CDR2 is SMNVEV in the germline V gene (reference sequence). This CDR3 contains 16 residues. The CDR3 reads CASTSRGTAVYNEQFF. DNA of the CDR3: TGTGCCAGCACCAGTAGAGGGACAGCCGTCTACAATGAGCAGTTCTTC.

CDR3 in amino acids: CASSLGRLAYSNQPQHF. As DNA, the CDR3 is TGTGCCAGCAGCTTGGGTCGACTCGCTTATAGCAATCAGCCCCAGCATTTT. The J gene is TRBJ1-5, the V gene TRBV5-6, with no clear D. V was clipped by 0 bases and J by 0 bases, with 13 bases between them. The germline CDR1 and CDR2 sequences are SGHDT and YYEEEE. There are 17 residues in the CDR3.

CDR3 DNA sequence: TGTGCCAGCAGCCTCGACAGACTCTACGAGCAGTACTTC. Translating gives CASSLDRLYEQYF. The gene calls are TRBV28 and TRBJ2-7, with a tentative D call TRBD1 (5 bases). This CDR3 is 13 amino acids long. Trimming removed 6 bases at V and 3 bases at J, with 12 bases between. Per germline, CDR1 MDHEN and CDR2 SYDVKM.

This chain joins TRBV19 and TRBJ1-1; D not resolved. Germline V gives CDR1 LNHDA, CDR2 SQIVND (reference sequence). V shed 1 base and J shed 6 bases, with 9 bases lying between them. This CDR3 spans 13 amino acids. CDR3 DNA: TGTGCCAGTAGTATAGTGGCGGGCTCTGAAGCTTTCTTT. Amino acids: CASSIVAGSEAFF.

CDR3 nucleotides: TGTGCTAGTGTTCCGGGACAGGCATACAATGAGCAGTTCTTC. Its protein is CASVPGQAYNEQFF. The V and J genes are TRBV12-5 and TRBJ2-1; 8 bases match TRBD1. This CDR3 is 14 amino acids long. Germline assignment: CDR1 LGHNT and CDR2 FRNRAP. V shed 7 bases, J shed 4 bases, and the junction held 6 bases outside the gene matches.

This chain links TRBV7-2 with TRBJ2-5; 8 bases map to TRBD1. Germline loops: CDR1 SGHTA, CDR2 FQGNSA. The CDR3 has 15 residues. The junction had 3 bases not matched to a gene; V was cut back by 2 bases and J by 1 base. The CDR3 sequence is CASSLRQGAQETQYF. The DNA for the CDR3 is TGTGCCAGCAGCTTACGCCAGGGGGCCCAAGAGACCCAGTACTTC.

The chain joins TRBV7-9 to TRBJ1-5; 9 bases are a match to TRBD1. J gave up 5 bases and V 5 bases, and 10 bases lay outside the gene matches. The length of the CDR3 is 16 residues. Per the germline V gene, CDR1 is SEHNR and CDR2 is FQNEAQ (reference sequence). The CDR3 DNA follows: TGTGCCAGCAGCGGGGGACAGGGAGAGATTTATCAGCCCCAGCATTTT. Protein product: CASSGGQGEIYQPQHF.

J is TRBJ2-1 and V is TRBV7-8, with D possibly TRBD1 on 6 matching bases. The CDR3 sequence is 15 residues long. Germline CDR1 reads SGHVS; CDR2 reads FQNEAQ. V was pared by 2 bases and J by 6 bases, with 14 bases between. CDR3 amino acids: CASSLTGRGGNEQFF. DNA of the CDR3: TGTGCCAGCAGCTTAACAGGGAGAGGGGGCAATGAGCAGTTCTTC.

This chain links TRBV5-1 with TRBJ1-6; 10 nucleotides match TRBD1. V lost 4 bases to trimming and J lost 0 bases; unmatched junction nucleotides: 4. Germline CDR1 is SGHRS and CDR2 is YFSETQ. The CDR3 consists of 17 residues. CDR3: CASSGTGVSSYNSPLHF. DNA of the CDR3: TGCGCCAGCAGCGGGACAGGGGTGAGCTCCTATAATTCACCCCTCCACTTT.